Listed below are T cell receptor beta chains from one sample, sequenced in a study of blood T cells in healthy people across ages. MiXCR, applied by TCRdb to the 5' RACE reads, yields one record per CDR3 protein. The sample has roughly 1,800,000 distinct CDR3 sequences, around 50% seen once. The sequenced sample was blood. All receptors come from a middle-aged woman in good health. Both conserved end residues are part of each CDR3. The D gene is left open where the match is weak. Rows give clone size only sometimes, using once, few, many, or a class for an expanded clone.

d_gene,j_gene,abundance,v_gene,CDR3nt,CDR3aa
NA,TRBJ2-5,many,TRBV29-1,TGCAGCGTTGTCGGGCTACGAGAGACCCAGTACTTC,CSVVGLRETQYF
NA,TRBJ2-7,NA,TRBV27,TGTGCCAGCAGATCCCGGCTCTACGAGCAGTACTTC,CASRSRLYEQYF
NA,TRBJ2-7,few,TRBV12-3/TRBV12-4,TGTGCCAGCAGTTTAGGCTCGAGACAGAGCTCCTACGAGCAGTACTTC,CASSLGSRQSSYEQYF
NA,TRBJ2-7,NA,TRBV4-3,TGCGCCAGCAGCCAAGCCCCCCGGGGGCGAGATGACGAGCAGTACTTC,CASSQAPRGRDDEQYF
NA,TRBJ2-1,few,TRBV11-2,TGTGCCAGTCGGACGGCAGGGTCGCATGAGCAGTTCTTC,CASRTAGSHEQFF
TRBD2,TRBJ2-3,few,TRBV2,TGTGCCAGCAGAAAAGCGGGGACTAGCACAGATACGCAGTATTTT,CASRKAGTSTDTQYF
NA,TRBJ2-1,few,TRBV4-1,TGCGCCAGCAGCCAAGGTTCATCACGGGGCAGGTCCAATGAGCAGTTCTTC,CASSQGSSRGRSNEQFF
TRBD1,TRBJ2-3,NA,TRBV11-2,TGTGCCAGCAGCTCCGGGACAGATAAGACAGATACGCAGTATTTT,CASSSGTDKTDTQYF
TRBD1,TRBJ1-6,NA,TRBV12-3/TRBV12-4,TGTGTCAGCAGTCTTAGGACAGGGGCAGGGAATTCACCCCTCCACTTT,CVSSLRTGAGNSPLHF
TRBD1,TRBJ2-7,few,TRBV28,TGTGCCAGCAGTTCCCCCGGACAGGGGCGCTACGAGCAGTACTTC,CASSSPGQGRYEQYF